Shown below are 23 T cell receptor beta chains from a single sample sequenced in a study of CXCR3-negative and CXCR3-positive naive CD8 T cells. The TRB libraries of cDNA were built by UMI-labeled 5' RACE. From its re-call of the 5' RACE reads, TCRdb lists each CDR3 protein once, without DNA. The listing contains roughly 140,000 distinct CDR3 sequences. General study points: Against CXCR3-negative naive cells, CXCR3-positive naive cells showed more hydrophobic TRB CDR3s.

Which antigens these TCRs recognize remains unknown. Sequencing used naive CXCR3+ CD8+ T cells from blood. The subset denotes: CD45RO-CCR7+CD27+CD95- naive CD8+ T cells expressing CXCR3 (TNR3+). Receptors were obtained from a human donor in good health. Some clones in this sample may be carry-over from other donors' samples.

V is TRBV29-1 and J is TRBJ1-1. This CDR3 spans 14 amino acids. CDR1 and CDR2 from the germline V gene are SQVTM and ANQGSEA. CDR3 residues: CSVDFGFYSEEAFF.

The V call is TRBV9, the J call TRBJ1-2; checking the TCRdb D call of TRBD1 is not possible without DNA. Germline V lookup: CDR1 SGDLS, CDR2 YYNGEE. The CDR3 totals 12 residues. CDR3 residues: CASGDRGYGYTF.

The chain couples TRBV20-1 to TRBJ2-2; TCRdb gives TRBD2 as the D gene, but with no DNA this cannot be confirmed. Looked up from germline, CDR1 is DFQATT and CDR2 is SNEGSKA (reference sequence). This CDR3 has 13 residues. The CDR3: CSASLALAGELFF.

The V call is TRBV6-6, the J call TRBJ2-7; the TCRdb D gene call, TRBD1, has no DNA to confirm it. The CDR3 covers 14 residues. From germline, CDR1 is MNHNY and CDR2 SVGAGI (reference sequence). CDR3 amino acids: CASTLDRGAYEQYF.

The genes are TRBV7-8 and TRBJ1-5; TCRdb names TRBD1, which stays unverified in the absence of DNA. Germline V gene data show CDR1 as SGHVS and CDR2 as FQNEAQ. The CDR3 sequence is 17 residues long. The CDR3 region is CASSLGQGFYGGQPQHF.

The rearrangement joins TRBV27 to TRBJ2-2; TCRdb calls TRBD1, which cannot be checked without DNA. This CDR3 contains 16 residues. Germline V gives CDR1 MNHEY, CDR2 SMNVEV (reference sequence). The CDR3 loop is CASSYSGTGNTGELFF.

The chain couples TRBV12-3 or TRBV12-4 to TRBJ1-2; TCRdb gives TRBD1 as the D gene, but with no DNA this cannot be confirmed. The CDR3 runs to 14 residues. Here the CDR3 reads CASSLVAGTDGYTF.

The chain is built from TRBV5-5 and TRBJ2-7; the D call of TRBD1 rests on TCRdb alone, since no DNA is present to check it. The CDR3 consists of 17 residues. Looked up from germline, CDR1 is SGHKS and CDR2 is YYEKEE (reference sequence). The CDR3 sequence: CASSLGVGTGRKDEQYF.

The chain is built from TRBV29-1 and TRBJ2-2; TCRdb's assignment of TRBD1 cannot be checked, as there is no DNA. CDR1 SQVTM and CDR2 ANQGSEA come from the germline V gene. This CDR3 has 14 amino acids. The CDR3 loop is CSVVAGFNAGELFF.

The chain links TRBV20-1 to TRBJ2-7; TCRdb reports TRBD1, a call that lacks DNA to check it against. This CDR3 region has 12 residues. Looked up from germline, CDR1 is DFQATT and CDR2 is SNEGSKA (reference sequence). CDR3 region: CSGQGVNYEQYF.

This CDR3 is CATTTDPYEQYF. The chain combines TRBV10-3 with TRBJ2-7; TCRdb's D call, TRBD1, is unchecked because there is no DNA. CDR1 and CDR2 (germline): ENHRY, SYGVKD. The CDR3 is made up of 12 amino acids.

This chain links TRBV27 with TRBJ2-7; TCRdb lists TRBD1, though no DNA is available to test this call. CDR3 length: 15 residues. The germline gives CDR1 MNHEY, CDR2 SMNVEV (reference sequence). The CDR3 reads CASSLYGGAGNEQYF.

The CDR3 sequence is CASSLPGAGGQETQYF. The J gene is TRBJ2-5, the V gene TRBV28; TCRdb reports TRBD1, a call that lacks DNA to check it against. The CDR3 length is 16 residues. Germline CDR1 reads MDHEN; CDR2 reads SYDVKM.

J is TRBJ2-2 and V is TRBV6-1; with no DNA, the TCRdb D assignment of TRBD1 cannot be verified. The CDR3 consists of 14 residues. From germline, CDR1 is MNHNS and CDR2 SASEGT. CDR3 region: CASSIVTGNGELFF.

The chain combines TRBV28 with TRBJ2-1; TCRdb's D call, TRBD2, is unchecked because there is no DNA. The CDR3 covers 17 residues. Germline CDR1 reads MDHEN; CDR2 reads SYDVKM. This chain's CDR3 is CASSLRRGGRTYNEQFF. Together with reference TRBV28 and TRBJ2-1, the CDR3 gives the full variable domain: DVKVTQSSRYLVKRTGEKVFLECVQDMDHENMFWYRQDPGLGLRLIYFSYDVKMKEKGDIPEGYSVSREKKERFSLILESASTNQTSMYLCASSLRRGGRTYNEQFFGPGTRLTVL.

The chain couples TRBV6-5 to TRBJ1-2. The CDR3 covers 15 residues. The germline V gene encodes CDR1 MNHEY and CDR2 SVGAGI. The CDR3 reads CASSYGTSGNYGYTF.

This rearrangement joins TRBV13 to TRBJ2-7; TCRdb reports TRBD1, a call that lacks DNA to check it against. The CDR3 has 20 amino acids. Germline V lookup: CDR1 PRHDT, CDR2 FYEKMQ (reference sequence). CDR3 region: CASRPTRISAAGTGAYEQYF. The variable domain in full, with the rest retrieved from reference TRBV13 and TRBJ2-7, is AAGVIQSPRHLIKEKRETATLKCYPIPRHDTVYWYQQGPGQDPQFLISFYEKMQSDKGSIPDRFSAQQFSDYHSELNMSSLELGDSALYFCASRPTRISAAGTGAYEQYFGPGTRLTVT.

Here the CDR3 reads CASSEDPRDIETQYF. The chain carries TRBV25-1 and TRBJ2-5. Per germline, CDR1 MGHDK and CDR2 SYGVNS. The CDR3 spans 15 residues. Drawing the rest from reference TRBV25-1 and TRBJ2-5, the complete variable domain is EADIYQTPRYLVIGTGKKITLECSQTMGHDKMYWYQQDPGMELHLIHYSYGVNSTEKGDLSSESTVSRIRTEHFPLTLESARPSHTSQYLCASSEDPRDIETQYFGPGTRLLVL.

The genes are TRBV4-3 and TRBJ1-2; TCRdb's assignment of TRBD1 cannot be checked, as there is no DNA. This CDR3 region has 14 residues. Germline V gives CDR1 LGHNA, CDR2 YSLEER. The CDR3 reads CASSQDFRGLAYTF.

The CDR3 sequence is CSVEPSGGANTQYF. The V call is TRBV29-1, the J call TRBJ2-3; TCRdb indicates TRBD2, and absent DNA this call remains unverified. Per germline, CDR1 SQVTM and CDR2 ANQGSEA. This CDR3 is 14 amino acids long.

The chain joins TRBV20-1 to TRBJ1-2; the D gene TCRdb calls, TRBD1, cannot be checked with no DNA. This CDR3 is 15 amino acids long. Germline CDR1 reads DFQATT; CDR2 reads SNEGSKA (reference sequence). The CDR3 is CSASTRTGMNYGYTF.

The chain uses TRBV6-5 and TRBJ1-6; TCRdb selects TRBD1, and the lack of DNA leaves this call unchecked. Germline V gene data show CDR1 as MNHEY and CDR2 as SVGAGI. The CDR3 covers 15 residues. CDR3 amino acids: CASSPSDRVGSPLHF.

The chain joins TRBV7-9 to TRBJ2-7; TCRdb's D call, TRBD1, is unchecked because there is no DNA. The CDR3 length is 16 residues. Germline V gene data show CDR1 as SEHNR and CDR2 as FQNEAQ (reference sequence). CDR3 residues: CASSTIPGSQFYEQYF.